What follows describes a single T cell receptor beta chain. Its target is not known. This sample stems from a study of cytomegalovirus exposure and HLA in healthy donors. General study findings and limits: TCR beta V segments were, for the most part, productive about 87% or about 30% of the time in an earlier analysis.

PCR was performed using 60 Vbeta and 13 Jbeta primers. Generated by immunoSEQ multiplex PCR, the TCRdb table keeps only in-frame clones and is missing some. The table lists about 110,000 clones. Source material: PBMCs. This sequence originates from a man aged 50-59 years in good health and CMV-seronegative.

CDR3 region: CASSLTGTAYNEQFF. DNA of the CDR3: TGTGCCAGTAGTCTTACCGGGACAGCCTACAATGAGCAGTTCTTC. The chain couples TRBV19 to TRBJ2-1, with 7 bases lining up with TRBD1. This CDR3 has 15 residues. CDR1 LNHDA and CDR2 SQIVND come from the germline V gene (reference sequence). J gave up 2 bases and V 5 bases, and 6 bases lay outside the gene matches.